Listed here is a single T cell receptor beta chain. What it binds is not known. The CDR3 is 11 amino acids. Germline V lookup: CDR1 DFQATT, CDR2 SNEGSKA (reference sequence). The cDNA for TCR beta came from 5'RACE template switching with UMIs. TCRdb reprocessed the 5' RACE reads and reports one entry per CDR3 protein, with no DNA. This listing includes about 160,000 distinct CDR3 sequences. These data are taken from a study of T cells expressing NK-cell markers. About the study: According to the study, TCR beta repertoires originated from sorted CD3+CD56+NKG2C+, CD3+CD56+NKG2C- and CD3+CD56-NKG2C+ T cells. Broader study findings: Specificity for HCMV among expanded NKG2C+ T cell clones was not established. Researchers report these clonotypes also headed the CD3+CD56-NKG2C+ fraction in several donors.

This chain connects TRBV20-1 to TRBJ1-2. The source is a woman aged 18 to 69 in good health. Sequenced material: blood T cells: a sorted CD56 or NKG2C T cell subset, CD4+ or CD8+ T cells, or bulk PBMC T cells (not recorded which). The chain's CDR3 is CSADDNYGYTF.